The clone carrying this T cell receptor (beta chain) was detected many times. Its target is not known. Time point given: sample taken at primary tumor resection. This specimen comes from a study of spatial heterogeneity in lung cancer. This CDR3 has 15 amino acids. V gave up 0 bases and J gave up 7 bases, with 13 bases separating them. Germline V gives CDR1 MGHRA, CDR2 YSYEKL. Points from the study as a whole: Tumoral mutation counts were tracked by counts of expanded intratumoral alpha and beta TCRs.

TCRdb redid the calling of the 5' RACE reads with MiXCR, one entry per CDR3 protein. The repertoire holds 100,000 or so distinct CDR3 sequences, with 4.4% as singletons. The chain joins TRBV4-1 to TRBJ2-1; the D gene is possibly TRBD1 (6 bases). The sequences come from lung tumor tissue, collected at surgery. This clonotype was sampled from a male donor with early-stage non-small cell lung cancer. This CDR3 reads CASSQEPGTLNEQFF. Written as DNA, the CDR3 is TGCGCCAGCAGCCAAGAACCGGGGACACTAAATGAGCAGTTCTTC.